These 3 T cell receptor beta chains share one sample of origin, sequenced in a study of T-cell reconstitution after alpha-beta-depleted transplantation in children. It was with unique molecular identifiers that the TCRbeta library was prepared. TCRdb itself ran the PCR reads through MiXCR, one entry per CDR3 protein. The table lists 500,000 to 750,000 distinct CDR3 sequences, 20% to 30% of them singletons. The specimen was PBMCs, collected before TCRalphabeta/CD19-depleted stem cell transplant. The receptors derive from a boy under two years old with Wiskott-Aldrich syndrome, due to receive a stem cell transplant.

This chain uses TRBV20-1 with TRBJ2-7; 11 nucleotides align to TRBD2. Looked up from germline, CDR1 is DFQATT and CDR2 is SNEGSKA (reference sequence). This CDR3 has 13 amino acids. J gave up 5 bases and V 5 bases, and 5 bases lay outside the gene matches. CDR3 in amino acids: CSAVAGGPDEQYF. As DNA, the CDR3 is TGCAGTGCTGTAGCGGGAGGGCCCGACGAGCAGTACTTC.

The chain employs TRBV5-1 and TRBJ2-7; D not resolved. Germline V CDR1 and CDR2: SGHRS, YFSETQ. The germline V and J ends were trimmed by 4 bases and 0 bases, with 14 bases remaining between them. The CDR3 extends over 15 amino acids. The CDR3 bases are TGCGCCAGCAGCCCGATCAATACGCCCTCCTACGAGCAGTACTTC. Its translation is CASSPINTPSYEQYF.

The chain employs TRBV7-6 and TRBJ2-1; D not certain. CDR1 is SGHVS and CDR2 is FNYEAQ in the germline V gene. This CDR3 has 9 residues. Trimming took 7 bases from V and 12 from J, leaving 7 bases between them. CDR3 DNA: TGTGCCAGCACCCCGGGGCAGTTCTTC. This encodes CASTPGQFF.